A selection of T cell receptor beta chains follows, all from one sample in a study of blood T cell repertoires in COVID-19. Only in-frame clones appear in the TCRdb table, and some are missing; sequencing was by immunoSEQ multiplex PCR. This table has fewer than 200,000 clones, around four fifths appearing once. Sequenced sample: PBMCs or T cells enriched from blood (not recorded which). The receptors originated from a man in his fifties who had recovered from COVID-19. CDR3s include the opening cysteine and the closing phenylalanine or tryptophan. The D gene is left open where the match is weak. Clone sizes are given selectively: once, few, many, or a class where the clone is expanded.

D gene | clone size | J gene | V gene | CDR3 DNA | CDR3 protein
NA | NA | TRBJ2-7 | TRBV7-9 | TGTGCCAGCAGCTTAGCGGGCAGGGCCGCCTACGAGCAGTACTTC | CASSLAGRAAYEQYF
TRBD2 | NA | TRBJ2-3 | TRBV9 | TGTGCCAGCAGCGCTAGCGGGGGGGGCACAGATACGCAGTATTTT | CASSASGGGTDTQYF
NA | NA | TRBJ1-4 | TRBV5-6 | TGTGCCAGCAGCTTGGTCGCAACTAATGAAAAACTGTTTTTT | CASSLVATNEKLFF
NA | NA | TRBJ1-4 | TRBV5-4 | TGTGCCAGCAGCCCGGAACAGGGTGAGGCTAATGAAAAACTGTTTTTT | CASSPEQGEANEKLFF
TRBD2 | NA | TRBJ2-7 | TRBV5-5 | TGTGCCAGCAGCTTGGGACTAGCGGACTCCTACGAGCAGTACTTC | CASSLGLADSYEQYF
TRBD1 | once | TRBJ1-2 | TRBV4-1 | TGCGCCAGCAGCCAAGTGTTTCACGACAGGGGGCGAAACAACTATGGCTACACCTTC | CASSQVFHDRGRNNYGYTF
NA | few | TRBJ1-2 | TRBV5-5 | TGTGCCAGCAGCCCGGACAACCAGATATATGGCTACACCTTC | CASSPDNQIYGYTF
TRBD2 | NA | TRBJ2-7 | TRBV4-3 | TGCGCCAGCAGCCAAGATTGGCTAGCGGGGGCCTCCTACGAGCAGTACTTC | CASSQDWLAGASYEQYF
TRBD1 | few | TRBJ1-1 | TRBV6-5 | TGTGCCAGCAGTTCTCAGACAGGGGGGAACACTGAAGCTTTCTTT | CASSSQTGGNTEAFF
NA | NA | TRBJ2-7 | TRBV7-2 | TGTGCCAGCAGCCCTCGACAGACCACCTACGAGCAGTACTTC | CASSPRQTTYEQYF
NA | NA | TRBJ1-4 | TRBV6-5 | TGTGCCAGCAGGCGGACACCGAATGAAAAACTGTTTTTT | CASRRTPNEKLFF
NA | NA | TRBJ2-5 | TRBV12-2 | TGTGCAAGTCGCTTAGCCACCGTGATGACATGGCTAGGGGTGGCATGCGTAGAGACCCAGTACTTC | CASRLATVMTWLGVACVETQYF
TRBD1 | few | TRBJ1-4 | TRBV29-1 | TGCAGCGTGCGACAGGGTGGGTCTAATGAAAAACTGTTTTTT | CSVRQGGSNEKLFF
NA | NA | TRBJ1-1 | TRBV2 | TGTGCCAGCATGGCAGTGAACACTGAAGCTTTCTTT | CASMAVNTEAFF
TRBD1 | NA | TRBJ2-3 | TRBV11-3 | TGTGCCAGCAGACGGTTCCGGGACAGGGGGCTGAACACAGATACGCAGTATTTT | CASRRFRDRGLNTDTQYF
TRBD2 | few | TRBJ2-3 | TRBV4-1 | TGCGCCAGCAGCCAAGAACCCAGCGGGGTTCGAACAGATACGCAGTATTTT | CASSQEPSGVRTDTQYF
NA | once | TRBJ1-1 | TRBV18 | TGTGCCAGCTCACCACAAGGGGTAAACACTGAAGCTTTCTTT | CASSPQGVNTEAFF
NA | NA | TRBJ1-3 | TRBV5-1 | TGCGCCAGCAGCGCGGGGACCCAGGGAAACACCATATATTTT | CASSAGTQGNTIYF
TRBD1 | NA | TRBJ2-5 | TRBV2 | TGTGCCAGCTCAGGACAGGGTCGGCAAGAGACCCAGTACTTC | CASSGQGRQETQYF
NA | NA | TRBJ1-2 | TRBV5-1 | TGCGCCAGCAGCCCCGGACAGAACTATGGCTACACCTTC | CASSPGQNYGYTF
NA | once | TRBJ1-2 | TRBV6-5 | TGTGCCACCTCACCACAGGGAGCCTATGGCTACACCTTC | CATSPQGAYGYTF
TRBD1 | NA | TRBJ2-1 | TRBV6-5 | TGTGCCAGCAGCGCCAGGGGGCGAGGCTCGGATGAGCAGTTCTTC | CASSARGRGSDEQFF
NA | NA | TRBJ1-5 | TRBV5-5 | TGTGCCAGCAGCATGGACGGGATCAATCAGCCCCAGCATTTT | CASSMDGINQPQHF
TRBD2 | NA | TRBJ2-5 | TRBV4-1 | TGCGCCAGCAGCCACGGACTAGCGGGGGGTAGGGGAGAGACCCAGTACTTC | CASSHGLAGGRGETQYF
NA | NA | TRBJ1-2 | TRBV6-1 | TGTGCCAGCAGCCCAGGGGTTAACTATGGCTACACCTTC | CASSPGVNYGYTF
NA | NA | TRBJ1-4 | TRBV12-3/TRBV12-4 | TGTGCCAGCAGTTTAGCAGGGGGTGAAAAACTGTTTTTT | CASSLAGGEKLFF
NA | NA | TRBJ2-4 | TRBV7-2 | TGTGCCAGCAGCTTAGGTCGCGGCTCGGTAGCCAAAAACATTCAGTACTTC | CASSLGRGSVAKNIQYF
TRBD1 | NA | TRBJ2-3 | TRBV14 | TGTGCCAGCAGCCAACTCGGACAGGGGATGTATACGCAGTATTTT | CASSQLGQGMYTQYF
TRBD1 | few | TRBJ1-2 | TRBV7-3 | TGTGCCAGCAGCCTTGACAGGGGGGTCGGCTACACCTTC | CASSLDRGVGYTF
NA | NA | TRBJ1-6 | TRBV3-1/TRBV3-2 | TGTGCCAGCAGCCAAGACACGGGGGGTTCACCCCTCCACTTT | CASSQDTGGSPLHF
TRBD1 | NA | TRBJ1-1 | TRBV10-3 | TGTGCCATCAGTGACCCGGACAGGGGCGGCACTGAAGCTTTCTTT | CAISDPDRGGTEAFF
NA | once | TRBJ2-3 | TRBV7-8 | TGTGCCAGCAGCTTAGGACTCCCGCATAGTACGCAGTATTTT | CASSLGLPHSTQYF
NA | NA | TRBJ2-7 | TRBV2 | TGTGCCAGCAGCCCCTGGAGGGGAGAGCAGTACTTC | CASSPWRGEQYF
TRBD1 | NA | TRBJ1-2 | TRBV5-4 | TGTGCCAGCAGCCCCGGACAGGAGCTAAACTATGGCTACACCTTC | CASSPGQELNYGYTF
TRBD2 | few | TRBJ2-1 | TRBV11-3 | TGTGCCAGCAGCTTAGATCCGGGGACTAGCGACAGCTCCTACAATGAGCAGTTCTTC | CASSLDPGTSDSSYNEQFF
TRBD1 | NA | TRBJ1-6 | TRBV4-2 | TGTGCCAGCAGCCAAGGCCTCCGGACAGGGCCGTTCTCACCCCTCCACTTT | CASSQGLRTGPFSPLHF
TRBD1 | NA | TRBJ2-2 | TRBV6-5 | TGTGCCAGCACCGACAGGGTGAACACCGGGGAGCTGTTTTTT | CASTDRVNTGELFF
NA | NA | TRBJ1-1 | TRBV10-3 | TGTGCCATCAGTGACAAAGGGGCCCTGAACACTGAAGCTTTCTTT | CAISDKGALNTEAFF
NA | NA | TRBJ1-2 | TRBV5-7 | TGTGCCAGCAGCTCCCACAGGGCATGCGGCTACACCTTC | CASSSHRACGYTF
NA | NA | TRBJ1-5 | TRBV5-6 | TGTGCCAGCAGCCAGGGACAAAGCAATCAGCCCCAGCATTTT | CASSQGQSNQPQHF
TRBD2 | NA | TRBJ2-5 | TRBV19 | TGTGCCAGTAGTCCTCGACTAGCGGGGGAAGAGACCCAGTACTTC | CASSPRLAGEETQYF
NA | NA | TRBJ1-1 | TRBV5-1 | TGCGCCAGCAGCTACACAGGGACCGGCGCTTTCTTT | CASSYTGTGAFF
NA | few | TRBJ1-4 | TRBV20-1 | TGCAGTGCTAGTCCCCGACAGGCTATGTGGGGGTACCATAATGAAAAACTGTTTTTT | CSASPRQAMWGYHNEKLFF
NA | NA | TRBJ1-2 | TRBV6-6 | TGTGCCAGCAGTTCCACCGGGAGTCTCGATGGCTACACCTTC | CASSSTGSLDGYTF
NA | NA | TRBJ1-1 | TRBV19 | TGTGCCAGTAGTTCTATTAGTCTGACTGAAGCTTTCTTT | CASSSISLTEAFF
TRBD2 | NA | TRBJ2-5 | TRBV9 | TGTGCCAGCAGCGTTGCGGGGGGTCCTCAAGAGACCCAGTACTTC | CASSVAGGPQETQYF
NA | NA | TRBJ2-7 | TRBV5-1 | TGCGCCAGCAGCAACCCGGGAGCCCGTACCCCCGAGCAGTACTTC | CASSNPGARTPEQYF
NA | NA | TRBJ2-3 | TRBV27 | TGTGCCAGCAGTTTAAAGGTGCGGACAGATACGCAGTATTTT | CASSLKVRTDTQYF
NA | NA | TRBJ1-2 | TRBV29-1 | TGCAGCGTTGATCTGAGACAGAGTAACTATGGCTACACCTTC | CSVDLRQSNYGYTF